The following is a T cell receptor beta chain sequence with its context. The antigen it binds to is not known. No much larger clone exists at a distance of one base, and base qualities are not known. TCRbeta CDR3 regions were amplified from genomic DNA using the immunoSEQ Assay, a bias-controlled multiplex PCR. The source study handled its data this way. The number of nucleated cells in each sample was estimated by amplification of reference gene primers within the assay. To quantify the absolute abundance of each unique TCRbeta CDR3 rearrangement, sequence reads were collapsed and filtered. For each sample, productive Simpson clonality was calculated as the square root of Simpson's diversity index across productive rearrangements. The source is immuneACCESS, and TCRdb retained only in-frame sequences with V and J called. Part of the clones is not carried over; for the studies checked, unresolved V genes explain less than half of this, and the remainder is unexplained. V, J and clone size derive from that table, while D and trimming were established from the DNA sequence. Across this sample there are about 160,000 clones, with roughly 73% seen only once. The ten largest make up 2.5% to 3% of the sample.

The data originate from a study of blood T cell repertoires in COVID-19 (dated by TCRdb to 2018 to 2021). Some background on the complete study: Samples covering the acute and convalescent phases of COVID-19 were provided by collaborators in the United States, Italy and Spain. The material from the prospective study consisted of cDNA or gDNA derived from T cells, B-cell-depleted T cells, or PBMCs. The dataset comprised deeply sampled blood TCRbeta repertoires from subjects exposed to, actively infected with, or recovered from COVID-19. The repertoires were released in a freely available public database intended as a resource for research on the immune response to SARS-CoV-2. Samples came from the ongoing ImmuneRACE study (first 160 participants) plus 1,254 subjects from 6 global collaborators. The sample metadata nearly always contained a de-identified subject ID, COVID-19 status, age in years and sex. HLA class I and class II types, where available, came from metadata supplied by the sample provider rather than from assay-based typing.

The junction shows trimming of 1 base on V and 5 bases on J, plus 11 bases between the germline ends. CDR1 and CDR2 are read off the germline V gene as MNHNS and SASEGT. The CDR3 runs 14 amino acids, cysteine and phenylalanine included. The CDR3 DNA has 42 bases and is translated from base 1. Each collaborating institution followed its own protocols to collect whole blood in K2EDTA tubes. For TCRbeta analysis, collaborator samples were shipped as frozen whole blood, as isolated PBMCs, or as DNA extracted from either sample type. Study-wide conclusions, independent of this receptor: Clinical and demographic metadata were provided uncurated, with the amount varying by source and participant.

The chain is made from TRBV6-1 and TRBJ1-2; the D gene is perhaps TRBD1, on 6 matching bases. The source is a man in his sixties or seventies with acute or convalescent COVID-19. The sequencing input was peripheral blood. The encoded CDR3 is CASSEGGQQYGYTF. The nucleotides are TGTGCCAGCAGTGAAGGGGGACAACAGTATGGCTACACCTTC.